Each of the 23 T cell receptor beta chains below was sequenced from the same sample in a study of blood T cell repertoires in COVID-19. This table comes from immunoSEQ multiplex PCR, and its TCRdb copy is limited to in-frame clones, with some not included. The table shows roughly 300,000 clones, with around 86% occurring only once. Sample: PBMCs or T cells enriched from blood (not recorded which). The source is a woman aged 40 to 49 with acute COVID-19.

The chain joins TRBV2 to TRBJ2-5; D possibly corresponds to TRBD1 (5 bases). The ends were cut back, 4 bases at V and 5 bases at J, with 14 bases in the middle. Germline assignment: CDR1 SNHLY and CDR2 FYNNEI. CDR3 size: 14 residues. The CDR3 reads CASSGRAGRETQYF. In DNA form, the CDR3 reads TGTGCCAGCAGTGGCCGGGCAGGGCGGGAGACCCAGTACTTC.

The rearrangement uses TRBV5-5 and TRBJ1-4; 12 bases match TRBD1. The germline V gene encodes CDR1 SGHKS and CDR2 YYEKEE (reference sequence). Germline trimming cut 1 base from V and 8 bases from J; bases unmatched to any gene: 3. The CDR3 loop spans 15 amino acids. The CDR3 DNA reads TGTGCCAGCAGCTTGCCCGGGACAGGGGGCGAAAAACTGTTTTTT. Amino acids: CASSLPGTGGEKLFF.

The sample holds one count of this clone. This sequence joins TRBV25-1 and TRBJ2-1; the match to TRBD2 covers 11 bases. Germline V gene lookup returns CDR1 MGHDK and CDR2 SYGVNS. This CDR3 is 16 amino acids long. With 8 bases clipped from V and 9 bases from J, the junction kept 15 bases outside the gene matches. CDR3 sequence (DNA): TGTGCCAGCCGCTCACGGACTAGCGGGCTCGGGAGTGAGCAGTTCTTC. Translated: CASRSRTSGLGSEQFF.

V usage is TRBV6-5 and J usage is TRBJ2-7, with D possibly matching TRBD1 (5 bases). The CDR3 sequence is 15 residues long. Trimming removed 7 bases at V and 4 bases at J, with 20 bases between. In germline, CDR1 is MNHEY, CDR2 SVGAGI. DNA for the CDR3: TGTGCCAGCAACGACGTCCAAGGTGGGGCATACGAGCAGTACTTC. This codes for CASNDVQGGAYEQYF.

The rearrangement links TRBV4-3 to TRBJ1-2, with D uncertain. Germline CDR1 and CDR2: LGHNA and YSLEER. The CDR3 sequence is 14 residues long. V was pared by 4 bases and J by 4 bases, with 13 bases between. CDR3 DNA: TGCGCCAGCAGCCGTAGAGGGAGTAGCTATGGCTACACCTTC. Translating it yields CASSRRGSSYGYTF.

The V and J genes are TRBV2 and TRBJ1-2; 7 bases align to TRBD1. CDR3 length: 15 amino acids. CDR1 and CDR2 from the germline V gene are SNHLY and FYNNEI. After removal of 1 base from V and 1 base from J, the junction contained 3 bases not matched to a gene. CDR3 sequence: CASSEGQGLNYGYTF. DNA for the CDR3: TGTGCCAGCAGTGAAGGACAGGGACTTAACTATGGCTACACCTTC.

The chain uses TRBV7-9 and TRBJ1-2; D remains unclear. The germline CDR1 and CDR2 sequences are SEHNR and FQNEAQ (reference sequence). V lost 2 bases to trimming and J lost 5 bases, with 9 bases between them. This CDR3 comprises 13 residues. The CDR3 here is CASSLSNRYGYTF. In nucleotides, the CDR3 is TGTGCCAGCAGCTTATCCAACAGATATGGCTACACCTTC.

This chain uses TRBV24-1 with TRBJ2-1, with 7 bases fitting TRBD1. Germline V gene sequence: CDR1 KGHDR, CDR2 SFDVKD. V lost 10 bases, J lost 4 bases, and 6 bases stayed unmatched. The CDR3 totals 13 residues. CDR3 protein: CATTGIGYNEQFF. The CDR3 region has the DNA TGTGCCACGACAGGGATCGGATACAATGAGCAGTTCTTC.

This clone was seen only once. The chain combines TRBV3-1 (or the pseudogene TRBV3-2) with TRBJ2-7, with 9 bases that match TRBD2. The V gene end was trimmed by 3 bases and the J gene end by 6 bases; junction bases not matched to a gene: 6. Germline V gene data show CDR1 as LGHDT and CDR2 as YNNKEL (reference sequence). This CDR3 has 14 residues. CDR3 loop: CASSQRAGGGEQYF. Written as DNA, the CDR3 is TGTGCCAGCAGCCAGCGAGCGGGAGGAGGCGAGCAGTACTTC.

This sequence joins TRBV7-2 and TRBJ1-4; D remains unclear. The CDR3 sequence is 13 residues long. V lost 3 bases to trimming and J lost 7 bases, with 9 bases between them. Germline assignment: CDR1 SGHTA and CDR2 FQGNSA. The CDR3 coding sequence is TGTGCCAGCAGCTTGGGCGTGGGTGAAAAACTGTTTTTT. Translating it yields CASSLGVGEKLFF.

The chain is built from TRBV21-1 and TRBJ2-1; the D call TRBD2 from the table was never checked on the DNA. TRBV21-1 has pseudogene status. The CDR3 consists of 14 residues. CDR3 coding DNA: TGTGCCAGCAGACTGGTCCGGGTAGCGGCGAAGCAGTTCTTC. Amino acids: CASRLVRVAAKQFF.

J is TRBJ1-3 and V is TRBV5-1, with TRBD1 identical over 7 bases. J was trimmed by 0 bases and V by 6 bases; bases with no gene match: 3. Germline V lookup: CDR1 SGHRS, CDR2 YFSETQ. The CDR3 contains 14 residues. CDR3 DNA: TGCGCCAGCATGGCAGGGGGCTCTGGAAACACCATATATTTT. It encodes CASMAGGSGNTIYF. Full variable domain (remainder filled in from reference TRBV5-1 and TRBJ1-3): KAGVTQTPRYLIKTRGQQVTLSCSPISGHRSVSWYQQTPGQGLQFLFEYFSETQRNKGNFPGRFSGRQFSNSRSEMNVSTLELGDSALYLCASMAGGSGNTIYFGEGSWLTVV.

The chain couples TRBV29-1 to TRBJ1-1; D is unclear. The germline CDR1 and CDR2 sequences are SQVTM and ANQGSEA. Trimming took off 4 bases at V and 1 base at J, with 13 bases between the two ends. The CDR3 has 14 residues. CDR3 residues: CSVVPRVANTEAFF. CDR3 nucleotides: TGCAGCGTTGTTCCTCGGGTCGCGAACACTGAAGCTTTCTTT.

This rearrangement joins TRBV4-1 to TRBJ2-1; 7 bases fit TRBD2. CDR1 is MGHRA, CDR2 YSYEKL, per germline. The CDR3 is 15 amino acids. Losses at the gene ends were 3 bases for V and 6 bases for J; bases not matched to a gene: 8. CDR3 protein: CASSHDQTSFNEQFF. The CDR3 coding sequence is TGCGCCAGCAGCCACGATCAGACTAGCTTCAATGAGCAGTTCTTC.

The V gene is TRBV6-5, the J gene TRBJ2-7; 7 bases are a match to TRBD2. CDR1 is MNHEY, CDR2 SVGAGI, per germline. Trimming cost V 6 bases and J 7 bases; bases outside gene matches: 12. This CDR3 has 14 residues. The CDR3: CASSRGRPSNEQYF. The CDR3 DNA is TGTGCCAGCAGCCGCGGGAGACCGTCTAATGAGCAGTACTTC.

The gene calls are TRBV9 and TRBJ2-5; D is ambiguous. Trimming stripped 0 bases from V and 4 bases from J, with 13 bases between. Germline CDR1 and CDR2: SGDLS and YYNGEE. This CDR3 comprises 15 residues. The CDR3 region is CASSVGGEAAETQYF. CDR3 sequence (DNA): TGTGCCAGCAGCGTAGGTGGAGAGGCGGCAGAGACCCAGTACTTC.

The rearrangement links TRBV7-9 to TRBJ1-6; 7 nucleotides match TRBD1. J lost 7 bases, V lost 5 bases, and 14 bases had no gene match. The CDR3 consists of 17 residues. In germline, CDR1 is SEHNR, CDR2 FQNEAQ (reference sequence). The CDR3 loop reads CASSRLAPTGDNSPLHF. The DNA for the CDR3 is TGTGCCAGCAGCCGATTAGCGCCCACAGGGGACAATTCACCCCTCCACTTT.

The chain uses TRBV28 and TRBJ1-1; 7 bases line up with TRBD1. CDR1 and CDR2 from the germline V gene are MDHEN and SYDVKM. CDR3 size: 13 residues. After removal of 11 bases from V and 5 bases from J, the junction contained 11 bases not matched to a gene. Here the CDR3 reads CASATGVGTEAFF. Here the CDR3 DNA reads TGTGCCTCGGCAACAGGGGTCGGGACTGAAGCTTTCTTT.

This sequence joins TRBV7-8 and TRBJ1-6; 9 nucleotides match TRBD1. The CDR3 runs 17 residues. In germline, CDR1 is SGHVS, CDR2 FQNEAQ. The V and J ends lost 0 bases and 9 bases, in that order; junction bases with no gene match: 9. CDR3 in DNA: TGTGCCAGCAGCTTAGCGCTCGGGACAGGGTCCACTTCACCCCTCCACTTT. Its protein is CASSLALGTGSTSPLHF.

This clone was counted a single time. This chain connects TRBV5-1 to TRBJ2-7, with D possibly TRBD1 on 6 matching bases. V lost 1 base and J lost 6, with 20 bases in between. The CDR3 is made up of 16 amino acids. Per germline, CDR1 SGHRS and CDR2 YFSETQ. Here the CDR3 reads CASSLSTGFSLGEQYF. The CDR3 DNA is TGCGCCAGCAGCTTGTCCACAGGGTTCTCTTTGGGCGAGCAGTACTTC.

The CDR3 loop is CASSTLGDSPFF. The CDR3 DNA reads TGTGCCAGCAGTACCCTTGGGGACTCCCCGTTCTTC. The chain is built from TRBV6-5 and TRBJ2-1; perhaps TRBD2 as D (6 bases). CDR3 length equals 12 residues. The germline V gene encodes CDR1 MNHEY and CDR2 SVGAGI. With 5 bases removed from V and 15 bases from J, the gap between germline ends came to 17 bases.

The J gene is TRBJ1-2, the V gene TRBV7-3; D not resolved. The V and J ends lost 2 bases and 8 bases respectively, with 15 bases between them. The CDR3 is made up of 14 amino acids. CDR1 and CDR2 (germline): SGHTA, FQGTGA. The CDR3 nucleotides read TGTGCCAGCAGCTTATCCCGGGGTAATGAGGGCTACACCTTC. It specifies CASSLSRGNEGYTF.

This clone was detected once. This chain uses TRBV12-2 with TRBJ1-2; whether TRBD1, the table's D call, matches the DNA was not checked. TRBV12-2 is labeled a pseudogene. CDR3 length equals 16 residues. The CDR3 sequence: CASRLGKDRANYGYTF. CDR3 coding DNA: TGTGCAAGTCGCTTAGGAAAGGACAGGGCGAACTATGGCTACACCTTC.